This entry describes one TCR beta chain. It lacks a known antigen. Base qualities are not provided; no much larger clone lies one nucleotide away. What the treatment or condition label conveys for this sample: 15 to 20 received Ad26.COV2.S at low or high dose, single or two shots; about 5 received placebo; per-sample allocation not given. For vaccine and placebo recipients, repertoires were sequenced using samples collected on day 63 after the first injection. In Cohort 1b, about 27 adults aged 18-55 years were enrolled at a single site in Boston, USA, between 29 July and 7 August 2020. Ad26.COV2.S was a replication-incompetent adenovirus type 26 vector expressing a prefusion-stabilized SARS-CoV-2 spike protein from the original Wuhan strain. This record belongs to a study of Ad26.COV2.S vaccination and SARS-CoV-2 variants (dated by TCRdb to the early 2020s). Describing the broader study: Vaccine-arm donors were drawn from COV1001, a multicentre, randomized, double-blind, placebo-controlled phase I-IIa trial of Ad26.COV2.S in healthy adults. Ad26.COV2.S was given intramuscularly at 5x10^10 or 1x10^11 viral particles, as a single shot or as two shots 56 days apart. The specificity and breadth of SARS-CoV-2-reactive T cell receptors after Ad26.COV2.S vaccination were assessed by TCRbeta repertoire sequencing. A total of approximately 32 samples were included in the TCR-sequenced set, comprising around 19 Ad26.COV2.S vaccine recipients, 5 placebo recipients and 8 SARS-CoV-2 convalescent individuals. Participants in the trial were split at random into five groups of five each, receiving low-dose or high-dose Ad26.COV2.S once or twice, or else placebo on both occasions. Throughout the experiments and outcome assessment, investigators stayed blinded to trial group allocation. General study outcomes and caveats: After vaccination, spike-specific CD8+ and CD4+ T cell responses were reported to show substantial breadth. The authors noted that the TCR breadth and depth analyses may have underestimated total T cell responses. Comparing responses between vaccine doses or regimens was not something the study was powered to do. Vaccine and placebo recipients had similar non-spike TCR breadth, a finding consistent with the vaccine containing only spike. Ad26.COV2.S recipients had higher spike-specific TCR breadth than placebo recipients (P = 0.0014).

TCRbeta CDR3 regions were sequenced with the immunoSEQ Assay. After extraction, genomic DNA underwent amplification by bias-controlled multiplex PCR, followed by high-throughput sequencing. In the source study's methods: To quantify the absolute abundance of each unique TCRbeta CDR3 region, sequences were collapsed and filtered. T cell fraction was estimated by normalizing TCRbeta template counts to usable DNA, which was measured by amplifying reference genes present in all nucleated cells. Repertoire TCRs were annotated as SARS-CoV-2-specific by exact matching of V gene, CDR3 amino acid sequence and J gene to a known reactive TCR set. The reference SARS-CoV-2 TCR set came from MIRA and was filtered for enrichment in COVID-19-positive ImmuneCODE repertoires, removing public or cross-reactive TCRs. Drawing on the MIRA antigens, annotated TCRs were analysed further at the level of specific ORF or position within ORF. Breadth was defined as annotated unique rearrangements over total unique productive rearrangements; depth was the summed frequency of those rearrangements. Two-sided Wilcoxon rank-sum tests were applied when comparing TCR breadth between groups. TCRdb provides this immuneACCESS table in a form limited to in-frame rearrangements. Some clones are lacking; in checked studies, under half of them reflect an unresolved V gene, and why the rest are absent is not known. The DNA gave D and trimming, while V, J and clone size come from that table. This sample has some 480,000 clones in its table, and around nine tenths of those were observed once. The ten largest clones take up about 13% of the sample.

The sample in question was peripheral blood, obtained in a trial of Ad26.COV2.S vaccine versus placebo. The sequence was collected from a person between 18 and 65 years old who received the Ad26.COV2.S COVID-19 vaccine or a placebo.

The DNA sequence is as follows: TGTGCCAGCTCACCACGGGACAGGGGATTTGATACGCAGTATTTT. This encodes CASSPRDRGFDTQYF. The chain links TRBV18 with TRBJ2-3, with TRBD1 identical over 10 junction bases. The germline V gene yields KGHSH for CDR1 and LQKENI for CDR2. V and J are trimmed by 1 base and 6 bases, and the gene matches miss 4 bases of the junction. The CDR3 starts with the cysteine, ends with the phenylalanine, and has 15 residues. Only the CDR3 part of the read is kept: 45 bases, read in frame from the first base.